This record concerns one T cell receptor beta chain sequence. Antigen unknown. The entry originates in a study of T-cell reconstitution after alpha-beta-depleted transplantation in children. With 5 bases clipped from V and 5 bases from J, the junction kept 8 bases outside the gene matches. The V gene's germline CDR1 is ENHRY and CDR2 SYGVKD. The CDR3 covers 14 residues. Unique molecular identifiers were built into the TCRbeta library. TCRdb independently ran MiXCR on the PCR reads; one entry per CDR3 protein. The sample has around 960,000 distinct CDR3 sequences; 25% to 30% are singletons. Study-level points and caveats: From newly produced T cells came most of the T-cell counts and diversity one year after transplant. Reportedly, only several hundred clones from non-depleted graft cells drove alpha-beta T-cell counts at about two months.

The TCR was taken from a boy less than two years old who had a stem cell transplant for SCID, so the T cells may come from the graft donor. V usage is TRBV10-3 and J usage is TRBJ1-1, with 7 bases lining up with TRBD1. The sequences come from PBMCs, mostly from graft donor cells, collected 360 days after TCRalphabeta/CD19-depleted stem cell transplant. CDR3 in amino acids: CAISRQGGGTEAFF. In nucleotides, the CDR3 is TGTGCCATCAGTCGACAGGGAGGTGGTACTGAAGCTTTCTTT.